Listed below are T cell receptor beta chains from one sample, sequenced in a study of early T cells in non-severe SARS-CoV-2 infection. TCRdb recomputed calls from the 5' RACE reads with MiXCR, one row per CDR3 protein. The sample includes over 95,000 distinct CDR3 sequences, roughly 15% of them seen just once. The sequenced sample consisted of whole blood. These receptors were collected from an adult who was a healthcare worker with PCR-confirmed SARS-CoV-2 infection or an uninfected control (not recorded which). The CDR3 runs from the conserved cysteine through the conserved F or W. The D gene is left open where the match is weak. Expanded clones get a size class; other rows say once, few or many, or leave the size out.

V	size	J	D	DNA	CDR3
TRBV29-1	-	TRBJ1-2	-	TGCAGCGTTGAAGGGGCAGACAGCTGGTATGGCTACACCTTC	CSVEGADSWYGYTF
TRBV12-3/TRBV12-4	-	TRBJ2-3	-	TGTGCCAGCACCTCGGGGTCCCCAGATACGCAGTATTTT	CASTSGSPDTQYF
TRBV5-6	-	TRBJ2-3	-	TGTGCCAGCAGCCACTTTCTGACGGAACCGACAGATACGCAGTATTTT	CASSHFLTEPTDTQYF
TRBV4-1	few	TRBJ2-2	-	TGCGCCAGCAGCCTTCTGGCCGGGAGCGGGGAGCTGTTTTTT	CASSLLAGSGELFF
TRBV5-1	many	TRBJ2-6	TRBD1	TGCGCCAGCAGCTCCTTGGCGGGACAGGGGAACTCCGGGGCCAACGTCCTGACTTTC	CASSSLAGQGNSGANVLTF
TRBV28	many	TRBJ2-7	-	TGTGCCAGCAGTAGATCAGGGGAGAACGAGCAGTACTTC	CASSRSGENEQYF
TRBV5-1	few	TRBJ2-2	-	TGCGCCAGCATTGGGGGACCGAACACCGGGGAGCTGTTTTTT	CASIGGPNTGELFF
TRBV6-2/TRBV6-3	few	TRBJ1-3	-	TGTGCCAGCAGTCGAACCGAGGGGACCAAGGTTGGAAACACCATATATTTT	CASSRTEGTKVGNTIYF
TRBV2	few	TRBJ1-1	TRBD1	TGTGCCAGCAATCCGGGACAGGGGCCTTTAGGAGCTTTCTTT	CASNPGQGPLGAFF
TRBV7-9	-	TRBJ1-6	TRBD1	TGTGCCACCAAGGGGACAGGGGTTTTGGCCCTCCACTTT	CATKGTGVLALHF
TRBV5-1	few	TRBJ1-2	-	TGCGCCAGCAGCTTGGCTTGGCAGGACCTAGGTCGGGGCTACACCTTC	CASSLAWQDLGRGYTF
TRBV29-1	few	TRBJ1-2	-	TGCAGCGTGCGGGCAGTATCGGGGGGCTACACCTTC	CSVRAVSGGYTF
TRBV6-5	few	TRBJ2-3	-	TGTGCCAGCAGTTACTCGTGGGGCGCAGATACGCAGTATTTT	CASSYSWGADTQYF
TRBV7-9	-	TRBJ2-1	-	TGTGCCAGCAGCTGGGGACTGGCTAGCGCCCCGGGTGAGCAGTTCTTC	CASSWGLASAPGEQFF
TRBV11-2	few	TRBJ1-1	-	TGTGCCAGCAGCGGTGGGGGGGCGGCGTACACTGAAGCTTTCTTT	CASSGGGAAYTEAFF
TRBV14	-	TRBJ2-3	-	TGTGCCAGCAGCCAAGAAATAGGTAGACGCACAGATACGCAGTATTTT	CASSQEIGRRTDTQYF
TRBV28	-	TRBJ2-2	TRBD2	TGTGCCAGCATATCGGGGGGAGCCCAGAACACCGGGGAGCTGTTTTTT	CASISGGAQNTGELFF
TRBV20-1	few	TRBJ1-5	-	TGCAGTGCTAGAGGTTCGGGGGGCGCGGGCGGCAATCAGCCCCAGCATTTT	CSARGSGGAGGNQPQHF
TRBV28	many	TRBJ2-3	-	TGTGCCAGCAGCTACCCCCGGATCGGGACAGATACGCAGTATTTT	CASSYPRIGTDTQYF
TRBV12-5	few	TRBJ2-3	-	TGTGCTAGTGGTTTGGGGGAGTACACAGATACGCAGTATTTT	CASGLGEYTDTQYF
TRBV20-1	many	TRBJ1-5	TRBD1	TGCAGTGCTAGAGTAACCGGGACAGGGACCGATAGCAATCAGCCCCAGCATTTT	CSARVTGTGTDSNQPQHF
TRBV7-2	-	TRBJ1-5	-	TGTGCCAGCAGCTTAGGCCCAAATCAGCCCCAGCATTTT	CASSLGPNQPQHF
TRBV7-2	-	TRBJ2-2	-	TGTGCCAGCAGCTTTGTAGCGGCGAACACCGGGGAGCTGTTTTTT	CASSFVAANTGELFF
TRBV7-2	-	TRBJ2-2	-	TGTGCCAGCAGCTTAACTCCCCCCGGGGAGCTGTTTTTT	CASSLTPPGELFF
TRBV12-3/TRBV12-4	many	TRBJ1-1	-	TGTGCCAGCACCCAAGCAGGAGTTGAAGCTTTCTTT	CASTQAGVEAFF
TRBV6-6	-	TRBJ2-1	TRBD2	TGTGCCAGCAATCCTAGCGGGCCTTCCTACAATGAGCAGTTCTTC	CASNPSGPSYNEQFF
TRBV11-2	few	TRBJ2-1	-	TGTGCCAGCAGCTTAGATCCGAACTCCTACAATGAGCAGTTCTTC	CASSLDPNSYNEQFF
TRBV28	-	TRBJ2-7	TRBD2	TGTGCCAGCAGTTTACCTGAGCGGGAAATGTCCTACGAGCAGTACTTC	CASSLPEREMSYEQYF
TRBV28	many	TRBJ1-2	-	TGTGCCACCCGGGCACAGGCGTATGGCTACACCTTC	CATRAQAYGYTF
TRBV18	-	TRBJ1-1	-	TGTGCCAGCTCACCTAACGGGGGCTCTGAAGCTTTCTTT	CASSPNGGSEAFF
TRBV12-3/TRBV12-4	many	TRBJ2-3	TRBD2	TGTGCCAGCAGGCCTAGCGGGGGAATTACAGATACGCAGTATTTT	CASRPSGGITDTQYF
TRBV28	few	TRBJ2-2	-	TGTGCCAGCAGTCCGGGCCTGAAGCCCGGGGAGCTGTTTTTT	CASSPGLKPGELFF
TRBV6-1	many	TRBJ2-7	TRBD1	TGTGCCAGCAGTGAAGCAGGGACAGGTTCCCACGAGCAGTACTTC	CASSEAGTGSHEQYF
TRBV6-6	-	TRBJ2-1	-	TGTGCCAGCAGTTCGGACAGATACAATGAGCAGCTCTTC	CASSSDRYNEQLF
TRBV28	-	TRBJ2-4	TRBD2	TGTGCCAGCAGTTCCCTGAGCGGGGCCGCCAAAAACATTCAGTACTTC	CASSSLSGAAKNIQYF
TRBV2	-	TRBJ2-7	-	TGTGCCAGCAGCCTCAACAGGGACGAGCAGTACTTC	CASSLNRDEQYF
TRBV7-2	few	TRBJ1-2	-	TGTGCCAGCAGCTTAGATGGGGGCTACTATGGCTACACCTTC	CASSLDGGYYGYTF
TRBV2	-	TRBJ2-1	TRBD2	TGTGCCGGAGGACTAGCGGACAATGAGCAGTTCTTC	CAGGLADNEQFF
TRBV5-1	-	TRBJ1-1	-	TGCGCCACCACCGCCGGAAGTTCGAACACTGAAGCTTTCTTT	CATTAGSSNTEAFF
TRBV27	few	TRBJ1-2	TRBD1	TGTGCCAGCAGTCAAGGACAGGGCCCCTATGGCTACACCTTC	CASSQGQGPYGYTF
TRBV9	-	TRBJ2-2	-	TGTGCCAGCAGCGCCCGATGGAACACCGGGGAGCTGTTTTTT	CASSARWNTGELFF
TRBV10-3	many	TRBJ1-1	-	TGTGCCATCAGTGTGTTTGAGGGGAACACTGAAGCTTTCTTT	CAISVFEGNTEAFF
TRBV2	-	TRBJ2-7	TRBD1	TGTGCCAGCAGTGAGGACAGGGAATCCTACGAGCAGTACTTC	CASSEDRESYEQYF
TRBV6-5	many	TRBJ1-2	-	TGTGCCAGCAGTCCTTGTTGGGGAGCGGACTATGGCTACACCTTC	CASSPCWGADYGYTF
TRBV19	-	TRBJ1-2	-	TGTGCCAGTAGTAATCAGCTAACACTCTATGGCTACACCTTC	CASSNQLTLYGYTF
TRBV6-2/TRBV6-3	few	TRBJ2-1	TRBD2	TGTGCCAGCAGTTACGGGCGGGAGGGCCTCAATGAGCAGTTCTTC	CASSYGREGLNEQFF
TRBV5-6	few	TRBJ2-7	-	TGTGCCAGCAGCCTCTACCGCCTTCGGGGGTCGGTCTACGAGCAGTACTTC	CASSLYRLRGSVYEQYF
TRBV6-5	-	TRBJ2-5	TRBD2	TGTGCCAGCAGTCCATATAGCGGGAGGGGGACCCAGTACTTC	CASSPYSGRGTQYF
TRBV12-3/TRBV12-4	few	TRBJ2-1	TRBD2	TGTGCCAGCATAGGATCGCGGGAGCGACCCTACAATGAGCAGTTCTTC	CASIGSRERPYNEQFF
TRBV13	-	TRBJ1-6	TRBD1	TGTGCCAGCAGCCAGGGACAGGGTGGATCACCCCTCCACTTT	CASSQGQGGSPLHF
TRBV6-6	many	TRBJ2-7	TRBD1	TGTGCCAGCAGAACGACAGGGATGAACTACGAGCAGTACTTC	CASRTTGMNYEQYF
TRBV29-1	-	TRBJ2-5	-	TGCAGCGTTGAAGATCAGGAGACACCGTACCAAGAGACCCAGTACTTC	CSVEDQETPYQETQYF
TRBV15	-	TRBJ2-3	-	TGTGCCACCAGCAGCCTCCGGGACCTAGGGGCAGATACGCAGTATTTT	CATSSLRDLGADTQYF
TRBV27	few	TRBJ1-4	TRBD1	TGTGCCAGCACCAGGGACAGGGTACGCGAAAAACTGTTTTTT	CASTRDRVREKLFF